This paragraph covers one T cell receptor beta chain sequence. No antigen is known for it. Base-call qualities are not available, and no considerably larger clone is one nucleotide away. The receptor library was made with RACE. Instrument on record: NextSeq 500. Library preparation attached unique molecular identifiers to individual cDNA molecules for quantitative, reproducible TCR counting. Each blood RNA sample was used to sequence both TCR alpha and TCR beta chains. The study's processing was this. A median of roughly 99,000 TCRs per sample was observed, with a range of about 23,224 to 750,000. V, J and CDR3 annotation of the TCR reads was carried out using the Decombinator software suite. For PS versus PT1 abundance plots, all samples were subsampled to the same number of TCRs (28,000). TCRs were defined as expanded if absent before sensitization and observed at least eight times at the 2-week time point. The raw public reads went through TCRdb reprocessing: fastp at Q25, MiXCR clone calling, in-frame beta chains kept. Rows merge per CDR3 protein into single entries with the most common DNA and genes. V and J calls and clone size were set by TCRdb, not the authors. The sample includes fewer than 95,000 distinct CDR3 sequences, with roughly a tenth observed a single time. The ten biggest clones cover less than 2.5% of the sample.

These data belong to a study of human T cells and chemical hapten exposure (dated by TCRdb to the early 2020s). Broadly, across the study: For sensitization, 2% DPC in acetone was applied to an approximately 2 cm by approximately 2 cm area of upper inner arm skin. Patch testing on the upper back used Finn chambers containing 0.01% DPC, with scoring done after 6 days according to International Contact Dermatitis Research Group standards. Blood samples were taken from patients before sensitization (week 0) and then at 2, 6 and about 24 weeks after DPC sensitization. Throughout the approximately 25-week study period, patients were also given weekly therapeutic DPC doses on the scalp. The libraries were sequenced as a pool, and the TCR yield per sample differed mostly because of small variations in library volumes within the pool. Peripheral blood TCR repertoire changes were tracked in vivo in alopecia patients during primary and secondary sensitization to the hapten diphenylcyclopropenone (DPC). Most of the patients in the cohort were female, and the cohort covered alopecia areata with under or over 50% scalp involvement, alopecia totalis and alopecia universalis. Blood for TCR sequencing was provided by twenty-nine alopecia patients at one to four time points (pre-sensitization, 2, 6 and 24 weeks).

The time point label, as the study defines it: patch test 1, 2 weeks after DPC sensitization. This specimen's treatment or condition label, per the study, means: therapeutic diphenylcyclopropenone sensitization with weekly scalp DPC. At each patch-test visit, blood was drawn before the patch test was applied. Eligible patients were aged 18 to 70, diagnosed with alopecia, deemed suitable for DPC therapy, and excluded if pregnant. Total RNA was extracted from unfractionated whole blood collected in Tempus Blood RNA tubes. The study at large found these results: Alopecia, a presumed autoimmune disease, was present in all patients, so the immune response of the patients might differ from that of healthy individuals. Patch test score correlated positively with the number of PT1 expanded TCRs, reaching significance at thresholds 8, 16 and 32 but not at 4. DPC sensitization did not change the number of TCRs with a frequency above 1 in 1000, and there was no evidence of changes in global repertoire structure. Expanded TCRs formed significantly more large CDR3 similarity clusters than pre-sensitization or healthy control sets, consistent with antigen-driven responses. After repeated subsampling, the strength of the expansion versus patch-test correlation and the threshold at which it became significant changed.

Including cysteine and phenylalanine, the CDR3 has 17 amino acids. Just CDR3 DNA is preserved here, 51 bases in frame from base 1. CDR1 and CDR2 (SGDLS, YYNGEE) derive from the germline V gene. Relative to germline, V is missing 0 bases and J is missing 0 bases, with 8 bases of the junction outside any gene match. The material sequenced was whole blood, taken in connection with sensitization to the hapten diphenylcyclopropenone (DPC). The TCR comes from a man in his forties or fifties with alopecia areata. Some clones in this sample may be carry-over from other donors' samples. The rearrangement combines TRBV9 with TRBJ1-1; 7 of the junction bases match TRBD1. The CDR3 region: CASSVGLAGTVNTEAFF. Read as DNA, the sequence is TGTGCCAGCAGCGTAGGGTTGGCCGGGACAGTGAACACTGAAGCTTTCTTT. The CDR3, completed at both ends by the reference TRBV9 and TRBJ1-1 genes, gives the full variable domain DSGVTQTPKHLITATGQRVTLRCSPRSGDLSVYWYQQSLDQGLQFLIQYYNGEERAKGNILERFSAQQFPDLHSELNLSSLELGDSALYFCASSVGLAGTVNTEAFFGQGTRLTVV.